Following are 28 T cell receptor beta chains from one sample sequenced in a study of blood T cell repertoires in COVID-19. Here immunoSEQ multiplex PCR was the method, and the copy in TCRdb shows in-frame clones only, minus some. The sample lists around 200,000 clones; around 87% were seen once. The sequenced sample consisted of peripheral blood. The receptors originated from a man aged 35 to 55 with active or convalescent COVID-19.

This clone was observed a handful of times. The chain links TRBV19 to TRBJ2-7, with a possible D match to TRBD1 (5 bases). Germline V CDR1 and CDR2: LNHDA, SQIVND (reference sequence). The CDR3 sequence is 15 residues long. Deletions cut 3 bases from V and 3 bases from J, with 15 bases between. CDR3: CASSIRDSFNYEQYF. The CDR3 nucleotides are TGTGCCAGTAGTATTCGCGACAGTTTCAACTACGAGCAGTACTTC.

CDR3 protein: CASSSPSGTGGTPLHF. CDR3 coding DNA: TGCGCCAGCAGCTCCCCGTCGGGGACAGGTGGGACACCCCTCCACTTT. The chain has TRBV4-1 and TRBJ1-6, with TRBD1 matching 8 bases. There are 16 residues in the CDR3. The junction had 14 bases not matched to a gene; V was cut back by 5 bases and J by 11 bases. Per the germline V gene, CDR1 is MGHRA and CDR2 is YSYEKL.

The gene calls are TRBV7-3 and TRBJ1-6; a weak D match, TRBD1 (5 bases). The germline gives CDR1 SGHTA, CDR2 FQGTGA. The V gene lost 4 bases and the J gene lost 7 bases, with 11 bases spanning the gap. This CDR3 contains 14 residues. The CDR3: CASSSGEGNSPLHF. In DNA, the CDR3 is TGTGCCAGCAGCTCGGGGGAGGGAAATTCACCCCTCCACTTT.

The CDR3: CASSLPVPRRDQPQHF. CDR3 in DNA: TGTGCCAGCAGCCTACCTGTCCCAAGGAGGGATCAGCCCCAGCATTTT. This chain uses TRBV28 with TRBJ1-5; D unclear. V was clipped by 6 bases and J by 5 bases, with 20 bases between them. The CDR3 runs to 16 residues. Per the germline V gene, CDR1 is MDHEN and CDR2 is SYDVKM.

The J gene is TRBJ2-3, the V gene TRBV3-1 (or the pseudogene TRBV3-2); TRBD2 aligns across 10 bases. CDR1 is LGHDT and CDR2 is YNNKEL in the germline V gene (reference sequence). The CDR3 is 15 residues long. Losses at the gene ends were 4 bases for V and 4 bases for J; bases not matched to a gene: 5. CDR3 sequence: CASSPSGGESDTQYF. The CDR3 coding sequence is TGTGCCAGCAGCCCCAGCGGGGGGGAGTCAGATACGCAGTATTTT.

The rearrangement joins TRBV5-6 to TRBJ1-3, with 7 bases aligning to TRBD1. Germline lookup yields CDR1 SGHDT and CDR2 YYEEEE. Unmatched junction bases numbered 4, after V lost 0 bases and J lost 4 bases. The CDR3 loop spans 15 amino acids. In nucleotides, the CDR3 is TGTGCCAGCAGCTTGGTAGGGGGCCGGGGAAACACCATATATTTT. Its protein product is CASSLVGGRGNTIYF.

The chain joins TRBV2 to TRBJ1-5, with TRBD1 matching over 7 bases. The V gene end was trimmed by 5 bases and the J gene end by 3 bases; junction bases not matched to a gene: 7. The CDR3 is 15 amino acids. Germline V gene lookup returns CDR1 SNHLY and CDR2 FYNNEI. DNA for the CDR3: TGTGCCAGCAGTCCCCCGGGACAGCCCAATCAGCCCCAGCATTTT. As protein: CASSPPGQPNQPQHF.

This clone occurred once. This chain uses TRBV11-2 with TRBJ2-3, with D hard to call. Germline CDR1 and CDR2: SGHAT and FQNNGV. The germline V and J ends were trimmed by 5 bases and 5 bases, with 14 bases remaining between them. This CDR3 contains 14 residues. CDR3 protein: CASSPVLQKDTQYF. CDR3 DNA: TGTGCCAGCAGCCCAGTGCTCCAAAAAGATACGCAGTATTTT.

This chain uses TRBV5-4 with TRBJ2-2, with 10 bases lining up with TRBD2. The CDR3 consists of 17 residues. CDR1 is SGHNT and CDR2 is YYREEE in the germline V gene (reference sequence). J was trimmed by 0 bases and V by 0 bases; bases with no gene match: 2. The CDR3 spells CASSLELAGTNTGELFF. In DNA, the CDR3 is TGTGCCAGCAGCTTGGAACTAGCGGGGACGAACACCGGGGAGCTGTTTTTT.

The rearrangement joins TRBV28 to TRBJ2-1, with TRBD1 identical over 7 bases. Germline-derived CDR1 and CDR2 are MDHEN and SYDVKM. V lost 0 bases, J lost 0 bases, and 8 bases stayed unmatched. The CDR3 covers 18 residues. The CDR3 DNA reads as TGTGCCAGCAGTTTATGGCGAACAGGGGCGAGCTCCTACAATGAGCAGTTCTTC. This gives the protein CASSLWRTGASSYNEQFF.

The CDR3 DNA reads TGTGCCAGCAGCTTAGTTGGGGTAGCGGAGTACGAGCAGTACTTC. Its protein is CASSLVGVAEYEQYF. The V and J genes are TRBV7-2 and TRBJ2-7, with D possibly TRBD2 on 6 matching bases. This CDR3 contains 15 residues. V dropped 1 base and J dropped 4 bases, with 14 bases sitting between them. The germline gives CDR1 SGHTA, CDR2 FQGNSA.

This clone was detected once. The chain uses TRBV19 and TRBJ2-3, with 7 bases lining up with TRBD2. Germline loops: CDR1 LNHDA, CDR2 SQIVND (reference sequence). This CDR3 is built from 16 residues. V was clipped by 3 bases and J by 2 bases; unmatched bases: 8. As DNA, the CDR3 is TGTGCCAGTAGTATCCTAGCGGAGCCATACACAGATACGCAGTATTTT. Its protein is CASSILAEPYTDTQYF.

The chain is built from TRBV19 and TRBJ1-6; 8 nucleotides align to TRBD1. CDR1 and CDR2 (germline): LNHDA, SQIVND (reference sequence). This CDR3 is 16 amino acids long. Germline trimming cut 5 bases from V and 5 bases from J; bases unmatched to any gene: 8. The CDR3 DNA follows: TGTGCCAGTAGTGGGTACGACAGGGGAAATAATTCACCCCTCCACTTT. Amino acids: CASSGYDRGNNSPLHF.

The chain uses TRBV6-5 and TRBJ1-6; 8 bases map to TRBD1. V lost 6 bases to trimming and J lost 8 bases; unmatched junction nucleotides: 9. The CDR3 runs to 15 residues. Germline CDR1 reads MNHEY; CDR2 reads SVGAGI. In DNA, the CDR3 is TGTGCCAGCAGCCGGAACGGACAGGGCGATTCACCCCTCCACTTT. Translation: CASSRNGQGDSPLHF.

This chain joins TRBV7-9 and TRBJ1-2; D is undetermined. Germline-derived CDR1 and CDR2 are SEHNR and FQNEAQ (reference sequence). The CDR3 has 14 residues. V was shortened by 4 bases and J by 6 bases, with 15 bases between the two germline ends. CDR3 DNA: TGTGCCAGCAGCTCGAGGGAGGGAGAGGATGGCTACACCTTC. As protein: CASSSREGEDGYTF. Drawing the rest from reference TRBV7-9 and TRBJ1-2, the complete variable domain is DTGVSQNPRHKITKRGQNVTFRCDPISEHNRLYWYRQTLGQGPEFLTYFQNEAQLEKSRLLSDRFSAERPKGSFSTLEIQRTEQGDSAMYLCASSSREGEDGYTFGSGTRLTVV.

The J gene is TRBJ2-3, the V gene TRBV7-9, with D tentatively TRBD2 (6 bases). Germline CDR1 SEHNR, CDR2 FQNEAQ (reference sequence). The V and J ends lost 5 bases and 1 base respectively, with 13 bases between them. The CDR3 length is 15 residues. CDR3 sequence: CASSPLGGGTDTQYF. CDR3 sequence (DNA): TGTGCCAGCAGCCCTCTGGGCGGGGGCACAGATACGCAGTATTTT.

The chain carries TRBV5-1 and TRBJ2-3, with TRBD2 matching over 8 bases. The CDR3 runs to 14 residues. Germline values: CDR1 SGHRS, CDR2 YFSETQ. V lost 4 bases and J lost 2; bases outside the gene matches: 3. CDR3 protein: CASSNGGATDTQYF. The CDR3 DNA sequence: TGCGCCAGCAGCAACGGGGGGGCCACAGATACGCAGTATTTT.

This chain uses TRBV7-8 with TRBJ2-1; 9 bases fit TRBD2. The CDR3 totals 15 residues. Looked up from germline, CDR1 is SGHVS and CDR2 is FQNEAQ. The trim removed 4 bases at V and 5 bases at J, leaving 6 bases unmatched. The CDR3: CASSSSGGYNNEQFF. CDR3 in DNA: TGTGCCAGCAGCTCAAGCGGGGGGTACAACAATGAGCAGTTCTTC.

The chain is built from TRBV5-1 and TRBJ2-3, with D perhaps TRBD2 (5 bases). Per the germline V gene, CDR1 is SGHRS and CDR2 is YFSETQ. CDR3 size: 15 residues. V gave up 5 bases and J gave up 1 base, with 14 bases separating them. The CDR3 here is CASRAGTLGTDTQYF. CDR3 bases: TGCGCCAGCAGGGCGGGTACCCTTGGCACAGATACGCAGTATTTT.

The V call is TRBV7-8, the J call TRBJ2-3; possible D gene TRBD1, 6 bases. V lost 6 bases to trimming and J lost 2 bases, with 12 bases between them. The germline V gene has CDR1 SGHVS and CDR2 FQNEAQ. This CDR3 spans 14 amino acids. The chain's CDR3 is CASSTDSFTDTQYF. CDR3 in DNA: TGTGCCAGCAGTACGGACAGCTTCACAGATACGCAGTATTTT.

The rearrangement uses TRBV5-6 and TRBJ2-5; TRBD1 matches at 7 bases. This CDR3 spans 15 amino acids. From germline, CDR1 is SGHDT and CDR2 YYEEEE. V lost 5 bases to trimming and J lost 5 bases; unmatched junction nucleotides: 12. The CDR3 DNA follows: TGTGCCAGCAGTTCGGAGCGACAGGGCGGGGAGACCCAGTACTTC. Amino acid sequence: CASSSERQGGETQYF.

Here the CDR3 DNA reads TGTGCCAGCAGTCCGGGGTCCGGAGTACCCCTCCACTTT. It codes for CASSPGSGVPLHF. The V gene is TRBV6-2 or TRBV6-3, the J gene TRBJ1-6; the D is unclear. Germline V gene data show CDR1 as MNHEY and CDR2 as SVGEGT. CDR3 length: 13 residues. Trimming removed 5 bases at V and 12 bases at J, with 14 bases between.

The chain uses TRBV7-8 and TRBJ1-2; a possible D gene is TRBD1 (6 bases). CDR3 length equals 15 residues. Per the germline V gene, CDR1 is SGHVS and CDR2 is FQNEAQ. V lost 0 bases and J lost 3, with 11 bases in between. The CDR3 nucleotides are TGTGCCAGCAGCTTAGCGCTGGGGGGGCACTATGGCTACACCTTC. Its protein is CASSLALGGHYGYTF. Variable domain in full (rest from reference TRBV7-8 and TRBJ1-2): GAGVSQSPRYKVAKRGQDVALRCDPISGHVSLFWYQQALGQGPEFLTYFQNEAQLDKSGLPSDRFFAERPEGSVSTLKIQRTQQEDSAVYLCASSLALGGHYGYTFGSGTRLTVV.

Comments on this clone: The CDR3 does not close with the conserved phenylalanine or tryptophan, likely indicating a read error. Because the CDR3's place on the DNA is in doubt, the DNA is left out and the CDR3 is given as listed by TCRdb. CDR3 region: CASSSSGQGNHLGVEV. V gene TRBV28 combines with J gene TRBJ1-2; whether TRBD1, the table's D call, matches the DNA was not checked. Germline CDR1 MDHEN, CDR2 SYDVKM. Including both end residues, the CDR3 is 16 amino acids long.

The chain is built from TRBV9 and TRBJ1-2; weak D call: TRBD1 (5 bases). Trimming shortened V by 7 bases and J by 6 bases, and 19 bases separated the two germline ends. Germline CDR1 is SGDLS and CDR2 is YYNGEE. The CDR3 has 14 residues. In DNA, the CDR3 is TGTGCCAGCGGGCCGGTAGGGGCCAGTCATGGCTACACCTTC. Amino acids: CASGPVGASHGYTF.

This clone has a handful of counts. The rearrangement joins TRBV10-3 to TRBJ2-5; the match to TRBD1 covers 8 bases. Looked up from germline, CDR1 is ENHRY and CDR2 is SYGVKD. Losses at the gene ends were 2 bases for V and 5 bases for J; bases not matched to a gene: 7. The CDR3 spans 15 residues. The CDR3 reads CAISEPERQGETQYF. As DNA, the CDR3 is TGTGCCATCAGTGAGCCGGAACGACAGGGGGAGACCCAGTACTTC.

This chain links TRBV11-2 with TRBJ2-3; perhaps TRBD2 as D (5 bases). Germline V gene lookup returns CDR1 SGHAT and CDR2 FQNNGV. Trimming cost V 1 base and J 0 bases, with 8 bases left between them. This CDR3 has 15 residues. DNA of the CDR3: TGTGCCAGCAGCTTAGTTAGCGCTAGCACAGATACGCAGTATTTT. This sequence encodes CASSLVSASTDTQYF.

This chain uses TRBV9 with TRBJ1-3; 7 nucleotides agree with TRBD1. This CDR3 has 16 amino acids. Trimming cost V 0 bases and J 1 base; bases outside gene matches: 4. Germline CDR1 and CDR2: SGDLS and YYNGEE. CDR3 sequence reads: CASSVGQGYSGNTIYF. The DNA of the CDR3 is TGTGCCAGCAGCGTAGGACAGGGTTATTCTGGAAACACCATATATTTT.